This T cell receptor (beta chain) was documented in a study of blood T cell repertoires in COVID-19. On the study more broadly: Specimens from acute and convalescent COVID-19 originated in the United States, Italy and Spain.

This CDR3 spans 13 amino acids. Trimming left V 6 bases short and J 5 bases short, with 10 bases between. Germline loops: CDR1 LNHDA, CDR2 SQIVND (reference sequence). Repertoires were generated with immunoSEQ multiplex PCR, while TCRdb's copy carries only in-frame clones and drops some. The table shows 200,000 to 250,000 clones, with over 80% occurring only once. The chain couples TRBV19 to TRBJ2-2; D is perhaps TRBD2 (6 bases). Sequences were obtained from peripheral blood. This receptor was obtained from a woman in her thirties with COVID-19, enrolled during active disease. This CDR3 is CASSSSETGELFF. The DNA of the CDR3 is TGTGCCAGTAGCTCTAGCGAAACCGGGGAGCTGTTTTTT.